What follows are 20 T cell receptor beta chains derived from one specimen sequenced in a study of cytotoxic CD8 clonotypes in ibrutinib-treated CLL. TCRdb's copy holds only in-frame clones and misses some; the assay was immunoSEQ multiplex PCR. The sample has fewer than 400,000 clones, under 70% seen once. Sequenced material: PBMCs, taken after 36 months of ibrutinib treatment. These receptors were collected from a human donor with chronic lymphocytic leukemia.

This chain links TRBV9 with TRBJ2-6, with a weak D call TRBD1 (6 bases). V lost 1 base and J 0 bases, leaving 20 bases between the germline ends. Germline loops: CDR1 SGDLS, CDR2 YYNGEE. The CDR3 is made up of 20 amino acids. The DNA of the CDR3 is TGTGCCAGCAGCGTATCTCTTCGGTGGGGGCGTAACTCTGGGGCCAACGTCCTGACTTTC. Residues: CASSVSLRWGRNSGANVLTF.

The chain uses TRBV18 and TRBJ1-4; 7 nucleotides agree with TRBD1. Germline CDR1 is KGHSH and CDR2 is LQKENI. This CDR3 is 15 amino acids long. V lost 1 base to trimming and J lost 7 bases; unmatched junction nucleotides: 6. In DNA form, the CDR3 reads TGTGCCAGCTCACCACTTACAGGGGCGGGTGAAAAACTGTTTTTT. Translation: CASSPLTGAGEKLFF.

The rearrangement links TRBV10-3 to TRBJ2-3; weak D call: TRBD1 (6 bases). The CDR3 runs 15 residues. The V end lost 2 bases, the J end lost 0 bases, and 9 bases lay between the germline ends. Germline V gene lookup returns CDR1 ENHRY and CDR2 SYGVKD. This CDR3 reads CAISETDSSTDTQYF. The DNA for the CDR3 is TGTGCCATCAGTGAGACGGACAGTAGCACAGATACGCAGTATTTT.

The rearrangement uses TRBV19 and TRBJ2-1, with 7 bases fitting TRBD2. CDR1 LNHDA and CDR2 SQIVND come from the germline V gene (reference sequence). CDR3 length equals 11 residues. The V and J ends lost 10 bases and 9 bases, in that order; junction bases with no gene match: 6. CDR3 DNA sequence: TGTGCCACCCTTATAGCGGGTGAGCAGTTCTTC. Its translation: CATLIAGEQFF.

This chain joins TRBV2 and TRBJ2-7, with D hard to call. The length of the CDR3 is 13 residues. V was pared by 2 bases and J by 2 bases, with 7 bases between. Germline loops: CDR1 SNHLY, CDR2 FYNNEI. The CDR3 bases are TGTGCCAGCAGTGAAATGGGAACCTACGAGCAGTACTTC. Its protein is CASSEMGTYEQYF.

The CDR3 DNA is TGTGCCAGCAGCGTAGGACCAGGGGACGGGGAGACCCAGTACTTC. Its protein product is CASSVGPGDGETQYF. V is TRBV9 and J is TRBJ2-5, with D tentatively TRBD1 (6 bases). Trimming took 0 bases from V and 5 from J, leaving 14 bases between them. CDR3 length: 15 amino acids. Germline CDR1 reads SGDLS; CDR2 reads YYNGEE.

This sequence joins TRBV12-5 and TRBJ2-7, with 7 bases fitting TRBD1. Trimming took 5 bases from V and 4 from J; bases not matched to a gene: 8. The CDR3 consists of 14 residues. Germline V gene lookup returns CDR1 LGHNT and CDR2 FRNRAP. CDR3 sequence: CASGAPDRHYEQYF. CDR3 sequence (DNA): TGTGCTAGTGGTGCCCCGGACAGGCATTACGAGCAGTACTTC.

V is TRBV7-6 and J is TRBJ2-7; weak D call: TRBD1 (5 bases). The CDR3 is made up of 15 amino acids. V dropped 5 bases and J dropped 1 base, with 15 bases sitting between them. Germline V gene sequence: CDR1 SGHVS, CDR2 FNYEAQ. The CDR3 nucleotides are TGTGCCAGCAGCGCGGATGACAGCCCGTCCTACGAGCAGTACTTC. Protein sequence: CASSADDSPSYEQYF.

In DNA, the CDR3 is TGTGCCAGCAGTTACTTTAGGACAGGTCTCGATGGCTACACCTTC. Encoded protein: CASSYFRTGLDGYTF. This chain joins TRBV6-5 and TRBJ1-2, with 7 bases aligning to TRBD1. The CDR3 is 15 amino acids. After removal of 1 base from V and 6 bases from J, the junction contained 8 bases not matched to a gene. CDR1 MNHEY and CDR2 SVGAGI come from the germline V gene.

V usage is TRBV7-2 and J usage is TRBJ2-2, with a weak D call TRBD1 (5 bases). CDR3 length: 15 residues. Trimming left V 3 bases short and J 2 bases short, with 10 bases between. Germline CDR1 is SGHTA and CDR2 is FQGNSA. CDR3 bases: TGTGCCAGCAGCTTGTCGACAGTTAACACCGGGGAGCTGTTTTTT. It translates to CASSLSTVNTGELFF.

This sequence joins TRBV5-4 and TRBJ1-3; perhaps TRBD1 as D (5 bases). Germline values: CDR1 SGHNT, CDR2 YYREEE (reference sequence). The CDR3 runs to 13 residues. The V gene lost 4 bases and the J gene lost 3 bases, with 8 bases spanning the gap. This chain's CDR3 is CASSPGGGNTIYF. In DNA form, the CDR3 reads TGTGCCAGCAGCCCGGGGGGTGGAAACACCATATATTTT. The full variable domain, in which reference TRBV5-4 and TRBJ1-3 provide the parts outside the CDR3, is ETGVTQSPTHLIKTRGQQVTLRCSSQSGHNTVSWYQQALGQGPQFIFQYYREEENGRGNFPPRFSGLQFPNYSSELNVNALELDDSALYLCASSPGGGNTIYFGEGSWLTVV.

The gene calls are TRBV5-4 and TRBJ2-3; a weak D match, TRBD2 (6 bases). From germline, CDR1 is SGHNT and CDR2 YYREEE (reference sequence). V was clipped by 4 bases and J by 0 bases, with 24 bases between them. The CDR3 has 19 amino acids. The chain's CDR3 is CASSNPRPGGPQSTDTQYF. The CDR3 nucleotides read TGTGCCAGCAGCAACCCGCGCCCCGGGGGACCCCAGAGCACAGATACGCAGTATTTT.

This chain joins TRBV21-1 and TRBJ1-2; TRBD1, the table's D call, was not compared with the DNA. TRBV21-1 is an annotated pseudogene. The CDR3 contains 17 residues. The CDR3 loop is CASIDRESPGANYGYTF. The CDR3 DNA reads as TGTGCCAGCATCGACAGGGAGTCTCCGGGGGCTAACTATGGCTACACCTTC.

The rearrangement joins TRBV9 to TRBJ1-1; D gene ambiguous. The CDR3 totals 17 residues. Per the germline V gene, CDR1 is SGDLS and CDR2 is YYNGEE. With 0 bases removed from V and 6 bases from J, the gap between germline ends came to 21 bases. The CDR3 loop is CASSVVSLAPSSPEAFF. CDR3 nucleotide sequence: TGTGCCAGCAGCGTAGTCTCCCTCGCCCCGTCAAGCCCTGAAGCTTTCTTT.

The chain joins TRBV10-3 to TRBJ1-2, with TRBD1 identical over 8 bases. Per the germline V gene, CDR1 is ENHRY and CDR2 is SYGVKD. V was clipped by 0 bases and J by 0 bases; unmatched bases: 3. CDR3 length: 16 amino acids. DNA for the CDR3: TGTGCCATCAGTGAGTCGAGGACAGGGTCTAACTATGGCTACACCTTC. This codes for CAISESRTGSNYGYTF.

This clone was observed a handful of times. This chain joins TRBV18 and TRBJ1-3; D call uncertain. The germline V gene encodes CDR1 KGHSH and CDR2 LQKENI. The CDR3 covers 17 residues. V dropped 3 bases and J dropped 0 bases, with 15 bases sitting between them. In DNA form, the CDR3 reads TGTGCCAGCTCACCGGGGATCAGAAAGAACTCTGGAAACACCATATATTTT. Translating gives CASSPGIRKNSGNTIYF.

CDR3 sequence: CASSTGWGGTDTQYF. The CDR3 DNA sequence: TGTGCCAGCAGCACCGGATGGGGGGGCACAGATACGCAGTATTTT. The V call is TRBV13, the J call TRBJ2-3, with D perhaps matching TRBD2 (6 bases). V lost 5 bases to trimming and J lost 1 base, with 13 bases between them. The germline gives CDR1 PRHDT, CDR2 FYEKMQ (reference sequence). The length of the CDR3 is 15 residues.

This clone showed up just once. The chain recombines TRBV9 with TRBJ1-4; D is uncertain. This CDR3 has 12 amino acids. Germline assignment: CDR1 SGDLS and CDR2 YYNGEE. Trimming removed 3 bases at V and 7 bases at J, with 7 bases between. CDR3 amino acids: CASSAGFEKLFF. The CDR3, as DNA: TGTGCCAGCAGCGCAGGTTTTGAAAAACTGTTTTTT.

This rearrangement joins TRBV7-2 to TRBJ2-6; D ambiguous. Per germline, CDR1 SGHTA and CDR2 FQGNSA. The CDR3 runs to 16 residues. Trimming took 1 base from V and 0 from J, leaving 7 bases between them. The CDR3 loop is CASSLDRNSGANVLTF. The CDR3 DNA reads TGTGCCAGCAGCTTAGACCGGAACTCTGGGGCCAACGTCCTGACTTTC.

The chain combines TRBV18 with TRBJ2-3; D possibly corresponds to TRBD1 (5 bases). The CDR3 spans 14 residues. Germline CDR1 and CDR2: KGHSH and LQKENI. The germline V and J ends were trimmed by 9 bases and 1 base, with 14 bases remaining between them. The CDR3 region has the DNA TGTGCCAGTAGCCCCATACAGGGCACAGATACGCAGTATTTT. Translation: CASSPIQGTDTQYF. Variable domain in full (rest from reference TRBV18 and TRBJ2-3): NAGVMQNPRHLVRRRGQEARLRCSPMKGHSHVYWYRQLPEEGLKFMVYLQKENIIDESGMPKERFSAEFPKEGPSILRIQQVVRGDSAAYFCASSPIQGTDTQYFGPGTRLTVL.